The sequence of this T cell receptor beta chain was determined in a study of shared clonotypes between healthy human individuals. The study's findings and limits: The represented genetic and exposure-history diversity was limited by the small number of donors. Clonotype sharing across a handful of donors was observed for roughly 5% of naive CD4 clonotypes. Clonotypes which were not shared had lower generation probabilities than clonotypes that all four donors shared.

A note on this clone: Its antigen remains unknown.

This CDR3 contains 14 residues. The V and J ends lost 6 bases and 9 bases respectively, with 18 bases between them. Looked up from germline, CDR1 is WSHSY and CDR2 is SAAADI. The assay was carried out at the deep level. Sequenced by immunoSEQ multiplex PCR; TCRdb stores in-frame clones only, minus some. The sample consists of 1.6 million or so clones, roughly 98.5% of them appearing once. The TCR originated in a man aged 25 to 40 in good health. Sequencing input: naive CD4+ T cells sorted from blood. Subset reported: CD45RA+ positively selected. V usage is TRBV10-2 and J usage is TRBJ2-1, with D uncertain. The CDR3, as DNA: TGCGCCAGCAGGGCGGATGTCTGGCTGAGTGAGCAGTTCTTC. Its protein is CASRADVWLSEQFF.